The rows below give T cell receptor beta chains drawn from one sample of a study of CD8+ T cells in alopecia areata. Produced via immunoSEQ multiplex PCR; TCRdb's table is partial and in-frame only. The sample records over 200,000 clones, 55% to 70% being singletons. The material sequenced was CD4+ T cells sorted from blood, taken at week 4, from a patient treated with tofacitinib. The receptor source for this set is a human donor with alopecia areata. CDR3s include the opening cysteine and the closing phenylalanine or tryptophan. A D gene is named only where the DNA matches it firmly. Some rows have no size entry. The others give once, few or many, or a class for an expanded clone.

clone size: .; J gene: TRBJ1-2; D gene: .; V gene: TRBV29-1; CDR3 DNA: TGCAGCGTTGATGGACAGAACTATGGCTACACCTTC; CDR3 protein: CSVDGQNYGYTF
clone size: .; J gene: TRBJ2-7; D gene: .; V gene: TRBV9; CDR3 DNA: TGTGCCAGCACGGTAAAGCAGTACTTC; CDR3 protein: CASTVKQYF
clone size: .; J gene: TRBJ1-1; D gene: .; V gene: TRBV5-6; CDR3 DNA: TGTGCCAGCAGCACCAGACAGACTAAGAGGACTGAAGCTTTCTTT; CDR3 protein: CASSTRQTKRTEAFF
clone size: .; J gene: TRBJ2-3; D gene: .; V gene: TRBV14; CDR3 DNA: TGTGCCAGCAGCCAACGAGGCCCGACAGATACGCAGTATTTT; CDR3 protein: CASSQRGPTDTQYF
clone size: once; J gene: TRBJ2-7; D gene: TRBD2; V gene: TRBV10-3; CDR3 DNA: TGTGCCATCAGGGGAGGGGATTCCTACGAGCAGTACTTC; CDR3 protein: CAIRGGDSYEQYF
clone size: .; J gene: TRBJ2-1; D gene: TRBD2; V gene: TRBV5-1; CDR3 DNA: TGCGCCAGCAGAGGGTTAGCGGGGGTTAGCTCCTACAATGAGCAGTTCTTC; CDR3 protein: CASRGLAGVSSYNEQFF
clone size: few; J gene: TRBJ2-7; D gene: .; V gene: TRBV5-1; CDR3 DNA: TGCGCCAGCAGCTTTGACTCAGCCCCATCGGGAGAGCAGTACTTC; CDR3 protein: CASSFDSAPSGEQYF
clone size: .; J gene: TRBJ2-1; D gene: TRBD2; V gene: TRBV4-3; CDR3 DNA: TGCGCCAGCAGCCAGGCTAGCGGGGGCCAGAATGAGCAGTTCTTC; CDR3 protein: CASSQASGGQNEQFF
clone size: .; J gene: TRBJ1-3; D gene: .; V gene: TRBV9; CDR3 DNA: TGTGCCAGCAGCCGGACGAGCTCTGGAAACACCATATATTTT; CDR3 protein: CASSRTSSGNTIYF
clone size: .; J gene: TRBJ2-1; D gene: .; V gene: TRBV15; CDR3 DNA: TGTGCCACCAGCAGAGACCCCGCAGGTTACAATGAGCAGTTCTTC; CDR3 protein: CATSRDPAGYNEQFF
clone size: .; J gene: TRBJ2-3; D gene: .; V gene: TRBV29-1; CDR3 DNA: TGCAGCGTTGCCCAGACCAACACAGATACGCAGTATTTT; CDR3 protein: CSVAQTNTDTQYF
clone size: .; J gene: TRBJ2-7; D gene: .; V gene: TRBV21-1; CDR3 DNA: TGTGCCAGCAGCGCGCGGGACCGACGGGGCCACGAGCAGTACTTC; CDR3 protein: CASSARDRRGHEQYF
clone size: many; J gene: TRBJ2-2; D gene: .; V gene: TRBV29-1; CDR3 DNA: TGCAGCGTTTCCGTGGACACCGGGGAGCTGTTTTTT; CDR3 protein: CSVSVDTGELFF
clone size: .; J gene: TRBJ2-2; D gene: .; V gene: TRBV9; CDR3 DNA: TGTGCCAGCAGCCCCAATGTACCCAGGGACACCGGGGAGCTGTTTTTT; CDR3 protein: CASSPNVPRDTGELFF
clone size: .; J gene: TRBJ2-5; D gene: .; V gene: TRBV29-1; CDR3 DNA: TGCAGCGTTGGACTCTCTGAAGAGACCCAGTACTTC; CDR3 protein: CSVGLSEETQYF
clone size: .; J gene: TRBJ2-5; D gene: TRBD2; V gene: TRBV7-8; CDR3 DNA: TGTGCCAGCAGCTTAGCCTTCGGGAGGGAGGAGACCCAGTACTTC; CDR3 protein: CASSLAFGREETQYF
clone size: .; J gene: TRBJ2-7; D gene: .; V gene: TRBV5-1; CDR3 DNA: TGCGCCAGCAGATCTGACCCGAGCTCCTACGAGCAGTACTTC; CDR3 protein: CASRSDPSSYEQYF